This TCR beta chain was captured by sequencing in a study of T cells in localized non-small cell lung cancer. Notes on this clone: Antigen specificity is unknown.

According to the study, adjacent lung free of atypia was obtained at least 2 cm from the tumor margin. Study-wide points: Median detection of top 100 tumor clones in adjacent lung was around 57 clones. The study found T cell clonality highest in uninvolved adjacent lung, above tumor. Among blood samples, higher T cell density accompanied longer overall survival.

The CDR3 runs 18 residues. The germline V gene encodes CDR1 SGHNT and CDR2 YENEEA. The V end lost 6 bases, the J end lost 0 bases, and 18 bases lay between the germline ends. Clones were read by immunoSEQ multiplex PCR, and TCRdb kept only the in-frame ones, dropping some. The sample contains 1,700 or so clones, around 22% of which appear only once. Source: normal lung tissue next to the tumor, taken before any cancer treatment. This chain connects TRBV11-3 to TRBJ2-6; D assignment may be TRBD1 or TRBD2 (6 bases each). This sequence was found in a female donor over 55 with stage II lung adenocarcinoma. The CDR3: CASRSRGPLYSGANVLTF. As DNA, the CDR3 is TGTGCCAGCAGGTCACGGGGGCCCCTTTACTCTGGGGCCAACGTCCTGACTTTC.